This entry is about one TCR beta chain. Its target is unknown. Germline CDR1 is LNHDA and CDR2 is SQIVND (reference sequence). Trimming left V 9 bases short and J 0 bases short, with 12 bases between. The CDR3 loop spans 14 amino acids. The sample is drawn from a study of CD8+ T cells in alopecia areata. Across the study: Treated patients received oral tofacitinib, 5 to 10 mg twice daily.

After isolation, RNA underwent reverse transcription to generate cDNA as the sequencing template. The method was immunoSEQ multiplex PCR; TCRdb's version includes in-frame clones alone and lacks a portion of them. This sample has 200,000 to 250,000 clones, with less than 65% found just once. Described treatment: oral pan-JAK inhibitor, 5-10 mg twice daily. Study observations and caveats: Tissue-resident alphabeta T cells belonging to normal skin likewise get sequenced within scalp specimens.

The source was CD4+ T cells sorted from blood, collected at week 4, from a patient treated with tofacitinib. The chain recombines TRBV19 with TRBJ1-5, with D maybe TRBD1 (6 bases). The sequence was obtained from a human donor with alopecia areata. The CDR3 loop reads CASYDRNSNQPQHF. The CDR3 DNA sequence: TGTGCCAGCTACGACAGGAATAGCAATCAGCCCCAGCATTTT.